These 30 T cell receptor beta chains came from one sample sequenced in a study of T cell repertoires and Cas9 in healthy adults. Generated by immunoSEQ multiplex PCR, the TCRdb table keeps only in-frame clones and is missing some. This repertoire shows 20,000 to 25,000 clones, about 92% found once; its top ten account for around 0.71%. The specimen was CD4+ effector T cells (CD127+, CD25-, CD137-, CD154-) from PBMCs; culture status not recorded. The receptors were sampled from a human donor in good health.

The gene calls are TRBV6-5 and TRBJ1-2; D might be TRBD1 (5 bases). Trimming left V 8 bases short and J 3 bases short, with 16 bases between. The CDR3 is 14 residues long. CDR1 MNHEY and CDR2 SVGAGI come from the germline V gene. This CDR3 reads CASRPGPRDYGYTF. CDR3 DNA sequence: TGTGCCAGCCGGCCAGGGCCGAGGGACTATGGCTACACCTTC.

The chain links TRBV7-2 to TRBJ1-2; 7 bases match TRBD1. The germline V gene encodes CDR1 SGHTA and CDR2 FQGNSA. Trimming at V came to 3 bases and at J to 7 bases, leaving 5 bases not matched to a gene. This CDR3 spans 13 amino acids. The CDR3 loop reads CASSFKGAGGYTF. CDR3 bases: TGTGCCAGCAGCTTCAAGGGGGCGGGTGGCTACACCTTC.

This clone was recorded once. This chain connects TRBV4-2 to TRBJ2-5; TRBD1 or TRBD2 may be the D gene (5 bases each). The germline V gene has CDR1 LGHNA and CDR2 YNFKEQ. CDR3 length: 17 amino acids. V lost 0 bases, J lost 2 bases, and 16 bases lay in between. As DNA, the CDR3 is TGTGCCAGCAGCCAAGATGGGAGTGGGGGACCACAAGAGACCCAGTACTTC. Protein sequence: CASSQDGSGGPQETQYF.

J is TRBJ1-5 and V is TRBV2, with D tentatively TRBD1 (5 bases). Germline V gene lookup returns CDR1 SNHLY and CDR2 FYNNEI. This CDR3 is 16 amino acids long. V was trimmed by 6 bases and J by 4 bases, leaving 19 bases between them. The CDR3 region has the DNA TGTGCCAGCAGGAAAACGGGGGGACTGCTTAATCAGCCCCAGCATTTT. This translates into CASRKTGGLLNQPQHF.

The chain employs TRBV5-6 and TRBJ1-2; TRBD1 matches at 9 bases. Germline V gives CDR1 SGHDT, CDR2 YYEEEE. The CDR3 loop spans 17 amino acids. V lost 2 bases to trimming and J lost 4 bases; unmatched junction nucleotides: 12. The CDR3 DNA follows: TGTGCCAGCAGCTTAGGGGAACAGGGGGCGTCATCCTATGGCTACACCTTC. Encoded protein: CASSLGEQGASSYGYTF.

The gene calls are TRBV4-1 and TRBJ2-1, with D unresolved. The ends were cut back, 1 base at V and 10 bases at J, with 17 bases in the middle. The CDR3 has 15 residues. Per germline, CDR1 MGHRA and CDR2 YSYEKL. The CDR3 loop reads CASSQGPIKKLEQFF. The CDR3 DNA reads as TGCGCCAGCAGCCAAGGGCCGATAAAGAAGTTAGAGCAGTTCTTC.

The V call is TRBV18, the J call TRBJ2-2; D is uncertain. V lost 0 bases and J lost 0, with 11 bases in between. Per germline, CDR1 KGHSH and CDR2 LQKENI. This CDR3 has 17 residues. DNA for the CDR3: TGTGCCAGCTCACCACCGGGTGTAACAGCGAACACCGGGGAGCTGTTTTTT. This encodes CASSPPGVTANTGELFF.

The CDR3 here is CASRIGWATDTQYF. The CDR3 DNA follows: TGTGCCAGCAGAATTGGGTGGGCCACAGATACGCAGTATTTT. J is TRBJ2-3 and V is TRBV11-2; D is unclear. Trimming shortened V by 6 bases and J by 2 bases, and 12 bases separated the two germline ends. Germline CDR1 SGHAT, CDR2 FQNNGV. CDR3 size: 14 residues.

This clone was seen a few times. DNA of the CDR3: TGTGCCTGGAGTGTACCAGTCCACCCCCGCACCTACGAGCAGTACTTC. This encodes CAWSVPVHPRTYEQYF. The chain combines TRBV30 with TRBJ2-7; D is undetermined. The CDR3 runs to 16 residues. Trimming took 0 bases from V and 2 from J, leaving 17 bases between them. Looked up from germline, CDR1 is GTSNPN and CDR2 is SVGIG (reference sequence).

The chain employs TRBV11-3 and TRBJ2-2, with unresolved D. CDR3 length equals 15 residues. V was trimmed by 5 bases and J by 4 bases, leaving 14 bases between them. Germline V CDR1 and CDR2: SGHNT, YENEEA. The CDR3 DNA is TGTGCCAGCAGCGTAGGCTGGGATGGCACCGGGGAGCTGTTTTTT. Encoded protein: CASSVGWDGTGELFF.

The genes are TRBV5-4 and TRBJ1-1; D might be TRBD1 (6 bases). CDR3 length: 18 residues. V lost 0 bases and J 0 bases, leaving 18 bases between the germline ends. Germline V gives CDR1 SGHNT, CDR2 YYREEE (reference sequence). CDR3 bases: TGTGCCAGCAGCTTGGGTCGTGGGCAGGGGTTCATGAACACTGAAGCTTTCTTT. Translating gives CASSLGRGQGFMNTEAFF. The variable domain in full, with the rest retrieved from reference TRBV5-4 and TRBJ1-1, is ETGVTQSPTHLIKTRGQQVTLRCSSQSGHNTVSWYQQALGQGPQFIFQYYREEENGRGNFPPRFSGLQFPNYSSELNVNALELDDSALYLCASSLGRGQGFMNTEAFFGQGTRLTVV.

The chain is built from TRBV7-8 and TRBJ2-3; 7 bases map to TRBD1. The CDR3 extends over 16 amino acids. The trim removed 1 base at V and 4 bases at J, leaving 8 bases unmatched. Germline V gene data show CDR1 as SGHVS and CDR2 as FQNEAQ. The CDR3 DNA reads TGTGCCAGCAGCTTAGTTGCCAGGGGGTTAGCAGATACGCAGTATTTT. Translation: CASSLVARGLADTQYF.

This chain links TRBV11-2 with TRBJ2-5; 8 bases line up with TRBD2. The DNA end is more similar to TRBJ2-7, so the J call may be wrong. Germline V gives CDR1 SGHAT, CDR2 FQNNGV. This CDR3 has 16 residues. DNA for the CDR3: TGTGCCAGCAGCTTAGACGCTACGGGAGGGATCTACGAGCAGTACTTC. This gives the protein CASSLDATGGIYEQYF.

The chain joins TRBV7-8 to TRBJ1-2; 7 nucleotides match TRBD1. The J segment lost 1 base and the V segment lost 5 bases, leaving 4 bases of the junction unmatched. Looked up from germline, CDR1 is SGHVS and CDR2 is FQNEAQ. The CDR3 has 14 residues. As DNA, the CDR3 is TGTGCCAGCAGCCCCACAGGGGTTAACTATGGCTACACCTTC. Encoded protein: CASSPTGVNYGYTF.

The chain links TRBV30 to TRBJ1-2; 8 bases match TRBD1. V gave up 2 bases and J gave up 1 base; unmatched junction bases: 12. Germline-derived CDR1 and CDR2 are GTSNPN and SVGIG (reference sequence). This CDR3 has 17 residues. CDR3 DNA sequence: TGTGCCTGGAGTATAGGACAGGGAAGGCTACTTAACTATGGCTACACCTTC. Translating gives CAWSIGQGRLLNYGYTF.

The rearrangement links TRBV7-2 to TRBJ1-1; a weak D match, TRBD1 (5 bases). CDR1 and CDR2 from the germline V gene are SGHTA and FQGNSA. The V end lost 2 bases, the J end lost 10 bases, and 11 bases lay between the germline ends. The CDR3 totals 12 residues. The CDR3 DNA reads as TGTGCCAGCAGCTTATTGGGGACGGGAGCTTTCTTT. Its translation: CASSLLGTGAFF.

The V and J genes are TRBV5-1 and TRBJ2-1; 7 bases are shared with TRBD1. The CDR3 length is 15 residues. The V gene end was trimmed by 0 bases and the J gene end by 5 bases; junction bases not matched to a gene: 5. Germline V gene sequence: CDR1 SGHRS, CDR2 YFSETQ. CDR3 residues: CASSLEGGRDNEQFF. CDR3 nucleotides: TGCGCCAGCAGCTTGGAAGGGGGCAGGGACAATGAGCAGTTCTTC.

The gene calls are TRBV5-1 and TRBJ2-5; 7 bases map to TRBD1. The J call may be mistaken, given a closer DNA end match to TRBJ2-7. CDR1 and CDR2 from the germline V gene are SGHRS and YFSETQ. The CDR3 sequence is 14 residues long. The CDR3 nucleotides are TGCGCCAGCAGCCAGGGGGACAGCAGGTACGAGCAGTACTTC. Translation gives CASSQGDSRYEQYF.

This chain joins TRBV19 and TRBJ1-2, with D unresolved. Between the trimmed V and J ends, which lost 7 bases and 4 bases, there was a span of 13 bases. The CDR3 has 13 residues. Germline V CDR1 and CDR2: LNHDA, SQIVND (reference sequence). The CDR3 coding sequence is TGTGCCAGTACTATCCCCGGCAGCTATGGCTACACCTTC. Translating gives CASTIPGSYGYTF.

The V gene is TRBV6-6, the J gene TRBJ1-2; D call uncertain. Germline V gene sequence: CDR1 MNHNY, CDR2 SVGAGI (reference sequence). V gave up 8 bases and J gave up 6 bases, with 16 bases separating them. The CDR3 sequence is 13 residues long. CDR3 nucleotide sequence: TGTGCCAGCTCCGGTGGGTTTTTTAATGGCTACACCTTC. Protein product: CASSGGFFNGYTF.

The CDR3 is CASSLAGDTYEQYF. CDR3 DNA sequence: TGTGCCAGCAGTTTAGCGGGGGATACCTACGAGCAGTACTTC. V usage is TRBV28 and J usage is TRBJ2-7; 7 bases agree with TRBD2. V shed 2 bases and J 2 bases; nucleotides not matched to a gene: 3. The CDR3 contains 14 residues. The V gene's germline CDR1 is MDHEN and CDR2 SYDVKM.

This clone was picked up a small number of times. This rearrangement joins TRBV6-1 to TRBJ2-7; 8 nucleotides line up with TRBD1. Germline loops: CDR1 MNHNS, CDR2 SASEGT. This CDR3 region has 15 residues. V shed 3 bases, J shed 3 bases, and the junction held 7 bases outside the gene matches. The chain's CDR3 is CASSDEPGQVYEQYF. The CDR3 coding sequence is TGTGCCAGCAGTGACGAGCCGGGACAGGTCTACGAGCAGTACTTC.

The chain has TRBV6-5 and TRBJ1-2; D may be TRBD1 (6 bases). The CDR3 sequence is 14 residues long. The germline V gene has CDR1 MNHEY and CDR2 SVGAGI. Trimming removed 10 bases at V and 2 bases at J, with 17 bases between. The chain's CDR3 is CATTKGGYNYGYTF. Here the CDR3 DNA reads TGTGCCACCACAAAGGGGGGTTACAACTATGGCTACACCTTC.

The gene calls are TRBV10-3 and TRBJ2-2, with 7 positions matching TRBD1. The germline gives CDR1 ENHRY, CDR2 SYGVKD. The trim removed 9 bases at V and 5 bases at J, leaving 9 bases unmatched. The CDR3 loop spans 14 amino acids. CDR3 coding DNA: TGTGCCATGTCACAGGGGCCAGGGACCGGGGAGCTGTTTTTT. Its protein product is CAMSQGPGTGELFF.

The chain recombines TRBV7-9 with TRBJ2-7; 10 positions match TRBD1. The germline gives CDR1 SEHNR, CDR2 FQNEAQ (reference sequence). This CDR3 is 15 amino acids long. V was pared by 3 bases and J by 3 bases, with 5 bases of the junction left unmatched. CDR3 in amino acids: CASSLRTGGNYEQYF. In DNA, the CDR3 is TGTGCCAGCAGCTTGAGGACAGGGGGTAACTACGAGCAGTACTTC.

This clone was recorded once. The chain carries TRBV2 and TRBJ2-3; no reliable D call. Germline loops: CDR1 SNHLY, CDR2 FYNNEI. The length of the CDR3 is 14 residues. The V and J ends lost 6 bases and 4 bases respectively, with 14 bases between them. In DNA, the CDR3 is TGTGCCAGCAGCTCCTTCCCCCCCGCAGATACGCAGTATTTT. Protein sequence: CASSSFPPADTQYF.

The genes are TRBV2 and TRBJ1-4, with TRBD1 matching over 7 bases. Trimming cost V 5 bases and J 4 bases; bases outside gene matches: 1. CDR3 length: 13 amino acids. From germline, CDR1 is SNHLY and CDR2 FYNNEI. Here the CDR3 reads CASSRDSNEKLFF. The DNA for the CDR3 is TGTGCCAGCAGTAGGGACAGTAATGAAAAACTGTTTTTT.

As concerns this clone: No conserved phenylalanine or tryptophan is present at the end of the CDR3, so a read error is the likely explanation. V usage is TRBV6-4 and J usage is TRBJ1-2; 8 bases fit TRBD1. Germline assignment: CDR1 MRHNA and CDR2 SNTAGT. Losses at the gene ends were 5 bases for V and 3 bases for J; bases not matched to a gene: 5. The length of the CDR3 is 14 residues. CDR3 residues: CASSFRGQDYGYTS. The CDR3 DNA reads as TGTGCCAGCAGTTTCAGGGGGCAAGACTATGGCTACACCTCC.

In DNA form, the CDR3 reads TGTGCCAGTAGTACTTCATCCTACGAGCAGTACTTC. Protein product: CASSTSSYEQYF. This chain joins TRBV19 and TRBJ2-7; D call uncertain. The CDR3 covers 12 residues. Between the trimmed V and J ends, which lost 4 bases and 1 base, there was a span of 5 bases. CDR1 LNHDA and CDR2 SQIVND come from the germline V gene (reference sequence).

The CDR3 protein is CASSPRITRYRSYNEQFF. The CDR3 coding sequence is TGCGCCAGCAGCCCTAGGATAACGCGGTACCGCTCCTACAATGAGCAGTTCTTC. The rearrangement joins TRBV4-1 to TRBJ2-1; D is undetermined. Germline CDR1 reads MGHRA; CDR2 reads YSYEKL. V was pared by 4 bases and J by 0 bases, with 19 bases between. This CDR3 is built from 18 residues.